These 6 T cell receptor beta chains originate from one sample sequenced in a study of T cell changes during pregnancy in multiple sclerosis. Generated by immunoSEQ multiplex PCR, the TCRdb table keeps only in-frame clones and is missing some. The sample has under 110,000 clones, about nine tenths seen once; the top ten hold roughly 1.5%. This material consisted of peripheral blood, taken after pregnancy. These receptors were collected from a female donor with multiple sclerosis, enrolled in a pregnancy study.

This clone is a singleton in its sample. The chain is built from TRBV6-6 and TRBJ2-7; the match to TRBD1 covers 11 bases. The V gene's germline CDR1 is MNHNY and CDR2 SVGAGI (reference sequence). The junction had 5 bases not matched to a gene; V was cut back by 0 bases and J by 7 bases. The CDR3 has 15 amino acids. CDR3 coding DNA: TGTGCCAGCAGTTACTCGGGACAGGGGGTGGGAGAGCAGTACTTC. Translating it yields CASSYSGQGVGEQYF.

The gene calls are TRBV18 and TRBJ2-7; the match to TRBD1 covers 7 bases. There are 13 residues in the CDR3. Germline V lookup: CDR1 KGHSH, CDR2 LQKENI. The V segment lost 3 bases and the J segment 6 bases; nucleotides outside the gene matches: 5. This CDR3 reads CASSPRQGSEQYF. In DNA form, the CDR3 reads TGTGCCAGCTCACCCCGACAGGGAAGCGAGCAGTACTTC.

This chain joins TRBV7-9 and TRBJ2-7, with 7 bases matching TRBD2. J was trimmed by 2 bases and V by 7 bases; bases with no gene match: 8. This CDR3 is built from 14 residues. The V gene's germline CDR1 is SEHNR and CDR2 FQNEAQ (reference sequence). The CDR3 here is CASTAGVGTYEQYF. CDR3 nucleotide sequence: TGTGCCAGCACCGCGGGGGTCGGTACCTACGAGCAGTACTTC.

V is TRBV2 and J is TRBJ2-3, with 11 bases that match TRBD1. Germline V gene sequence: CDR1 SNHLY, CDR2 FYNNEI. The CDR3 covers 14 residues. The V gene end was trimmed by 7 bases and the J gene end by 4 bases; junction bases not matched to a gene: 4. The CDR3: CASIVGQGADTQYF. As DNA, the CDR3 is TGTGCCAGCATTGTGGGACAGGGGGCAGATACGCAGTATTTT.

The chain recombines TRBV10-3 with TRBJ2-1, with a possible D match to TRBD1 (6 bases). The length of the CDR3 is 14 residues. V lost 6 bases and J lost 6, with 15 bases in between. Germline V gene sequence: CDR1 ENHRY, CDR2 SYGVKD. CDR3 DNA: TGTGCCATCAGAAACACAGGGACCGGCAATGAGCAGTTCTTC. Its translation is CAIRNTGTGNEQFF.

The sample holds one count of this clone. CDR3 bases: TGTGCCAGCAGCTTCGATCCTACCACGGACTATGGCTACACCTTC. Its translation is CASSFDPTTDYGYTF. This chain uses TRBV5-6 with TRBJ1-2; D unresolved. The length of the CDR3 is 15 residues. The V end was cut by 2 bases, the J end by 3 bases, with 14 bases between. Germline loops: CDR1 SGHDT, CDR2 YYEEEE.